A single sample gave rise to the 17 T cell receptor beta chains below, sequenced in a study of control samples from healthy donors and cancer patients. Method: immunoSEQ multiplex PCR; TCRdb's copy keeps in-frame clones and lacks some. The sample lists 110,000 or so clones; around 90% were seen once. The sample taken for sequencing was blood. The receptors shown here come from a man in his fifties in good health.

The chain employs TRBV4-1 and TRBJ1-5; D remains unclear. The ends were cut back, 0 bases at V and 0 bases at J, with 18 bases in the middle. Germline CDR1 and CDR2: MGHRA and YSYEKL. CDR3 length: 19 residues. CDR3 in amino acids: CASSQDRWAARDSNQPQHF. In DNA, the CDR3 is TGCGCCAGCAGCCAAGATCGGTGGGCAGCTAGAGATAGCAATCAGCCCCAGCATTTT.

Comment on this clone: This sample includes further DNA sequences coding for the same CDR3. The J gene is TRBJ2-5, the V gene TRBV5-1, with a possible D match to TRBD1 (6 bases). The CDR3 sequence is 13 residues long. Germline loops: CDR1 SGHRS, CDR2 YFSETQ. V gave up 1 base and J gave up 3 bases, with 7 bases separating them. This chain's CDR3 is CASSLPGEETQYF. The CDR3, as DNA: TGCGCCAGCAGCTTGCCAGGGGAAGAGACCCAGTACTTC.

To note about this clone: Different DNA sequences within this sample yield the same CDR3. J is TRBJ1-1 and V is TRBV7-2; no clear D. The CDR3 spans 14 residues. Trimming shortened V by 4 bases and J by 3 bases, and 12 bases separated the two germline ends. CDR1 and CDR2 from the germline V gene are SGHTA and FQGNSA. CDR3 sequence reads: CASSSRPGHTEAFF. The CDR3 nucleotides are TGTGCCAGCAGCTCTAGACCGGGCCACACTGAAGCTTTCTTT.

The chain carries TRBV6-6 and TRBJ2-2; D might be TRBD2 (5 bases). Germline CDR1 is MNHNY and CDR2 is SVGAGI (reference sequence). With 5 bases removed from V and 5 bases from J, the gap between germline ends came to 6 bases. This CDR3 spans 12 amino acids. For the CDR3, the DNA is TGTGCCAGCAGTCCGGGGACCGGGGAGCTGTTTTTT. This gives the protein CASSPGTGELFF.

The chain combines TRBV25-1 with TRBJ2-1; 8 bases are a match to TRBD2. Per germline, CDR1 MGHDK and CDR2 SYGVNS. The CDR3 runs to 15 residues. V gave up 6 bases and J gave up 4 bases; unmatched junction bases: 8. The CDR3: CASSLAGTTYNEQFF. CDR3 DNA sequence: TGTGCCAGCAGCTTAGCGGGGACCACTTACAATGAGCAGTTCTTC.

The gene calls are TRBV29-1 and TRBJ1-2; D remains unclear. CDR1 and CDR2 (germline): SQVTM, ANQGSEA. Trimming removed 4 bases from V and 0 bases from J, with 15 bases in between. There are 15 residues in the CDR3. The CDR3 here is CSVGVAGTSNYGYTF. As DNA, the CDR3 is TGCAGCGTTGGGGTTGCCGGAACTTCTAACTATGGCTACACCTTC.

The chain has TRBV7-2 and TRBJ1-1, with TRBD1 as a possible D gene (6 bases). Deletions cut 5 bases from V and 7 bases from J, with 14 bases between. The V gene's germline CDR1 is SGHTA and CDR2 FQGNSA. This CDR3 spans 13 amino acids. Written as DNA, the CDR3 is TGTGCCAGCAGCCCCGGACAGATACTTGAAGCTTTCTTT. Its translation is CASSPGQILEAFF. Filled out from reference TRBV7-2 and TRBJ1-1, the complete variable domain reads GAGVSQSPSNKVTEKGKDVELRCDPISGHTALYWYRQSLGQGLEFLIYFQGNSAPDKSGLPSDRFSAERTGGSVSTLTIQRTQQEDSAVYLCASSPGQILEAFFGQGTRLTVV.

The V call is TRBV4-1, the J call TRBJ2-1; TRBD1 aligns across 11 bases. The germline CDR1 and CDR2 sequences are MGHRA and YSYEKL. Unmatched junction bases numbered 6, after V lost 0 bases and J lost 8 bases. This CDR3 comprises 16 residues. The CDR3 here is CASSQEGQGVYDEQFF. CDR3 DNA: TGCGCCAGCAGCCAAGAGGGACAGGGGGTATACGATGAGCAGTTCTTC.

On this clone: Other nucleotide sequences from this sample produce the same CDR3. V is TRBV5-1 and J is TRBJ1-2; D is ambiguous. CDR1 is SGHRS, CDR2 YFSETQ, per germline. This CDR3 is built from 14 residues. V was clipped by 0 bases and J by 0 bases, with 6 bases between them. This CDR3 reads CASSLERSNYGYTF. As DNA, the CDR3 is TGCGCCAGCAGCTTGGAACGGTCTAACTATGGCTACACCTTC. Using reference TRBV5-1 and TRBJ1-2 for the parts outside the CDR3, the full variable domain is KAGVTQTPRYLIKTRGQQVTLSCSPISGHRSVSWYQQTPGQGLQFLFEYFSETQRNKGNFPGRFSGRQFSNSRSEMNVSTLELGDSALYLCASSLERSNYGYTFGSGTRLTVV.

The rearrangement joins TRBV19 to TRBJ1-1; no reliable D call. The V end lost 6 bases, the J end lost 7 bases, and 12 bases lay between the germline ends. The V gene's germline CDR1 is LNHDA and CDR2 SQIVND (reference sequence). There are 12 residues in the CDR3. In DNA form, the CDR3 reads TGTGCCAGTAGCGAGAAGGGTAATGAAGCTTTCTTT. Protein: CASSEKGNEAFF.

This chain links TRBV9 with TRBJ2-1; 8 bases agree with TRBD2. Germline V gene lookup returns CDR1 SGDLS and CDR2 YYNGEE. This CDR3 has 16 residues. V lost 0 bases, J lost 2 bases, and 4 bases stayed unmatched. The CDR3 loop is CASSVAGAGAYNEQFF. The CDR3, as DNA: TGTGCCAGCAGCGTAGCCGGAGCGGGGGCCTACAATGAGCAGTTCTTC. Drawing the rest from reference TRBV9 and TRBJ2-1, the complete variable domain is DSGVTQTPKHLITATGQRVTLRCSPRSGDLSVYWYQQSLDQGLQFLIQYYNGEERAKGNILERFSAQQFPDLHSELNLSSLELGDSALYFCASSVAGAGAYNEQFFGPGTRLTVL.

This clone was counted a single time. The V gene is TRBV27, the J gene TRBJ2-5; D possibly uses TRBD1 or TRBD2 (6 bases each). V dropped 2 bases and J dropped 13 bases, with 14 bases sitting between them. The CDR3 length is 12 residues. Germline V gene data show CDR1 as MNHEY and CDR2 as SMNVEV (reference sequence). This CDR3 reads CASSLIGGGRYF. CDR3 nucleotide sequence: TGTGCCAGCAGTTTAATAGGGGGAGGAAGGTACTTC.

The CDR3 spells CASGLGDQRGTQYF. The CDR3 coding sequence is TGTGCTAGTGGTTTGGGGGATCAGCGAGGGACCCAGTACTTC. The rearrangement uses TRBV12-5 and TRBJ2-5; no firm D call. CDR1 is LGHNT, CDR2 FRNRAP, per germline. The CDR3 length is 14 residues. V lost 1 base, J lost 7 bases, and 13 bases lay in between.

Written as DNA, the CDR3 is TGTGCCAGCTCACCGGACGGACATTCACCCCTCCACTTT. It translates to CASSPDGHSPLHF. The V and J genes are TRBV18 and TRBJ1-6, with D unresolved. Per the germline V gene, CDR1 is KGHSH and CDR2 is LQKENI. This CDR3 has 13 residues. Trimming shortened V by 3 bases and J by 8 bases, and 8 bases separated the two germline ends.

V and J are TRBV7-2 and TRBJ1-1; no definite D call. V was clipped by 5 bases and J by 5 bases, with 18 bases between them. CDR1 and CDR2 (germline): SGHTA, FQGNSA. CDR3 length: 15 residues. CDR3 amino acids: CASSLLSRMGTEAFF. DNA of the CDR3: TGTGCCAGCAGCCTCCTGTCCCGGATGGGGACTGAAGCTTTCTTT.

The V call is TRBV12-3 or TRBV12-4, the J call TRBJ2-7; the D gene is possibly TRBD1 (5 bases). Trimming left V 4 bases short and J 3 bases short, with 7 bases between. There are 12 residues in the CDR3. The CDR3 DNA follows: TGTGCCAGCAGTTCAGACAGCTACGAGCAGTACTTC. Residues: CASSSDSYEQYF.

The V gene is TRBV11-2, the J gene TRBJ2-2, with D maybe TRBD2 (5 bases). Trimming took 1 base from V and 8 from J, leaving 14 bases between them. Germline lookup yields CDR1 SGHAT and CDR2 FQNNGV. The CDR3 runs to 15 residues. The CDR3: CASSLAGNSPGELFF. In DNA form, the CDR3 reads TGTGCCAGCAGCTTAGCGGGAAACTCCCCTGGGGAGCTGTTTTTT.